This T cell receptor beta chain emerged from a study of PD-1 blockade in mismatch repair-deficient tumors listed by TCRdb under 2017. A note on the overall study: The trial enrolled 86 consecutive patients with some twelve mismatch repair-deficient cancer types between September 2013 and 2016, all previously treated and progressing. Tumor-associated T cell clones in the peripheral blood of patients responding to PD-1 blockade were tracked using deep sequencing of TCR CDR3 regions. Study-level results and caveats: After pembrolizumab, tumor-resident clones, which were often undetectable in blood before treatment, expanded rapidly and then contracted, generally ahead of radiologic responses.

From the cysteine through the phenylalanine, the CDR3 covers 11 amino acids. The only DNA kept is the CDR3, 33 bases in frame from the first base. CDR1 is given as LNHDA and CDR2 as SQIVND, both from the germline V gene (reference sequence). V is cut back by 10 bases and J by 14 bases, with 11 bases in the junction unmatched. A word on this clone: What this receptor recognizes is not known. No base-level quality is on record; no much larger clone is a single base apart.

Libraries were prepared through the immunoSEQ multiplex PCR assay. Not all clones reach the TCRdb copy of this immuneACCESS table, which keeps in-frame sequences only. Checked studies attribute under half of the gap to unresolved V genes and leave the rest unexplained. The sample table holds under 150,000 clones, of which about nine tenths were seen once. Roughly 10% of the sample is held by the ten biggest clonotypes. Mismatch repair deficiency was established in every enrolled patient by polymerase chain reaction or immunohistochemistry. TCR sequencing was performed for a few patients who responded to pembrolizumab therapy. The phase II trial prospectively evaluated PD-1 blockade with pembrolizumab in advanced mismatch repair-deficient cancers, independent of tissue of origin. Serial peripheral blood T cell samples were collected before and at multiple times after starting PD-1 blockade. The timing of each blood sample was reported as weeks after the first dose of pembrolizumab.

Here the chain combines TRBV19 and TRBJ2-1; 7 central bases correspond to TRBD1. The sample was peripheral blood, taken 70 to 73 weeks after starting pembrolizumab. The TCR sequence derives from an adult with mismatch repair-deficient cancer. At the DNA level, the sequence is TGTGCCACCACTTCCGGGACAGTAAAGTTCTTC. Its coded protein is CATTSGTVKFF.